This T cell receptor (beta chain) was captured in a study of control samples from healthy donors and cancer patients. The repertoire was sequenced with immunoSEQ multiplex PCR; TCRdb's copy has only in-frame clones and lacks some. The profile shows tens of thousands of clones, roughly 93% of them singletons. This clone was seen a single time. The CDR3 spans 15 residues. Germline trimming cut 5 bases from V and 5 bases from J; bases unmatched to any gene: 6. The V gene's germline CDR1 is SNHLY and CDR2 FYNNEI. The receptor was derived from a woman aged 50 to 60 with head and neck cancer. Material: PBMCs. The genes are TRBV2 and TRBJ1-6, with 7 bases that match TRBD1. Here the CDR3 reads CASSRQGGNNSPLHF. Here the CDR3 DNA reads TGTGCCAGCAGTCGACAGGGCGGAAATAATTCACCCCTCCACTTT.